The T cell receptor (beta chain) under discussion was sequenced for a study of shared clonotypes between healthy human individuals. The germline gives CDR1 ENHRY, CDR2 SYGVKD. The V end lost 5 bases, the J end lost 6 bases, and 7 bases lay between the germline ends. The CDR3 runs 12 residues. Deep-level settings were used for running the assay. Method: immunoSEQ multiplex PCR; TCRdb's copy keeps in-frame clones and lacks some. The sample includes 2 million to 2.5 million clones, around 95% of them seen just once. This TCR was recovered from a man in his late teens or twenties in good health. The chain joins TRBV10-3 to TRBJ2-2, with D perhaps matching TRBD2 (6 bases). The material sequenced was naive CD4+ T cells sorted from blood. The sample's subset: CD45RA+ positively selected. In DNA, the CDR3 is TGTGCCATCAGTCCGGGGGCCGGGGAGCTGTTTTTT. Protein: CAISPGAGELFF.